Listed below are T cell receptor beta chains from one sample, sequenced in a study of OX40 agonist ivuxolimab in advanced cancers. The method was immunoSEQ multiplex PCR; TCRdb's version includes in-frame clones alone and lacks a portion of them. Here the sample spans roughly 63,000 clones, about nine tenths being singletons. Specimen: CD4+ or CD8+ T cells sorted from blood, collected in a trial of the OX40 agonist ivuxolimab. These receptors were taken from an adult with an advanced solid tumor such as melanoma, head and neck, liver or kidney cancer. Both conserved end residues are part of each CDR3. D genes are given only for firm matches. The size entry is marked missing in some rows and otherwise reads once, few, many or a size class.

d_call clone_size cdr3_length j_call v_call cdr3_aa cdr3_nt
- once 14 TRBJ2-7 TRBV13 CASSLGTSGYEQYF TGTGCCAGCAGCTTAGGTACTAGTGGGTACGAGCAGTACTTC
- - 16 TRBJ1-4 TRBV5-1 CASSSKGIWPNEKLFF TGCGCCAGCAGCTCTAAGGGGATATGGCCTAATGAAAAACTGTTTTTT
- - 12 TRBJ1-1 TRBV19 CASRQGLTEAFF TGTGCCAGTAGACAGGGACTCACTGAAGCTTTCTTT
TRBD2 few 15 TRBJ2-7 TRBV7-9 CASSSRLAGSYEQYF TGTGCCAGCAGCTCAAGGCTAGCGGGGTCCTACGAGCAGTACTTC
- - 15 TRBJ2-1 TRBV13 CASSLGSGSYNEQFF TGTGCCAGCAGCTTAGGATCAGGGTCTTACAATGAGCAGTTCTTC
TRBD2 - 13 TRBJ2-1 TRBV6-5 CASSGTSGIGQFF TGTGCCAGCAGCGGGACTAGCGGGATAGGGCAGTTCTTC
TRBD2 once 16 TRBJ2-3 TRBV7-2 CASSLDVLAGEDTQYF TGTGCCAGCAGCTTAGACGTACTAGCGGGAGAAGATACGCAGTATTTT
- - 13 TRBJ2-2 TRBV9 CASSPTNTGELFF TGTGCCAGCAGCCCAACGAACACCGGGGAGCTGTTTTTT
- - 13 TRBJ1-2 TRBV19 CASSNGVNYGYTF TGTGCCAGCTCGAACGGAGTTAACTATGGCTACACCTTC
- few 12 TRBJ1-1 TRBV7-9 CASSLWNTEAFF TGTGCCAGCAGCTTGTGGAACACTGAAGCTTTCTTT
- - 11 TRBJ1-1 TRBV21-1 CASSKGTEAFF TGTGCCAGCAGCAAAGGGACAGAAGCTTTCTTT
TRBD1 few 14 TRBJ1-5 TRBV19 CASRETGPHQPQHF TGTGCCAGTCGGGAGACAGGGCCCCATCAGCCCCAGCATTTT
- - 16 TRBJ1-1 TRBV7-9 CASSLPGGGQNTEAFF TGTGCCAGCAGCCTCCCTGGGGGGGGGCAGAACACTGAAGCTTTCTTT
- - 16 TRBJ1-1 TRBV6-1 CASSERTREKDTEAFF TGTGCCAGCAGTGAGCGGACCAGGGAGAAGGACACTGAAGCTTTCTTT
- - 12 TRBJ1-1 TRBV28 CASSFGNTEAFF TGTGCCAGCAGTTTTGGTAACACTGAAGCTTTCTTT
- - 15 TRBJ1-2 TRBV19 CASSISPGSAYGYTF TGTGCCAGTAGCATCAGTCCGGGATCAGCTTATGGCTACACCTTC
TRBD2 - 15 TRBJ2-2 TRBV28 CARQRGRRNTGELFF TGTGCCAGACAACGCGGGAGAAGGAACACCGGGGAGCTGTTTTTT
- - 15 TRBJ2-7 TRBV7-2 CASSLGTRAGYEQYF TGTGCCAGCAGCTTAGGTACGAGGGCTGGGTACGAGCAGTACTTC
- - 13 TRBJ2-3 TRBV2 CASSGGLTNTQYF TGTGCCAGCAGTGGGGGCCTTACTAATACGCAGTATTTT
- few 12 TRBJ1-1 TRBV19 CASSMGPPEAFF TGTGCCAGTAGTATGGGGCCCCCTGAAGCTTTCTTT
- - 15 TRBJ2-5 TRBV7-9 CASSKEARAGETQYF TGTGCCAGCAGCAAAGAAGCCAGGGCTGGAGAGACCCAGTACTTC
- - 16 TRBJ2-1 TRBV2 CASSGEGVLRDNEQFF TGTGCCAGCAGTGGGGAAGGCGTTTTAAGGGACAATGAGCAGTTCTTC
- - 13 TRBJ2-3 TRBV18 CASDRNKGDTQYF TGTGCCTCGGACCGTAATAAGGGGGATACGCAGTATTTT
TRBD2 - 16 TRBJ2-2 TRBV4-3 CASSHGTSGNTGELFF TGCGCCAGCAGCCACGGGACTAGCGGGAACACCGGGGAGCTGTTTTTT
TRBD2 - 16 TRBJ2-2 TRBV27 CASSLAGAVYTGELFF TGTGCCAGCAGTTTGGCGGGAGCGGTTTACACCGGGGAGCTGTTTTTT
TRBD2 - 15 TRBJ2-3 TRBV9 CASSVVAGASDTQYF TGTGCCAGCAGCGTAGTAGCGGGAGCATCAGATACGCAGTATTTT
- - 15 TRBJ2-1 TRBV5-1 CASSLTGKPTNEQFF TGCGCCAGCAGCTTGACAGGGAAACCCACCAATGAGCAGTTCTTC
TRBD2 - 18 TRBJ2-1 TRBV5-6 CASSLLKAGDNSYNEQFF TGTGCCAGCAGCTTGTTAAAAGCGGGAGACAACTCCTACAATGAGCAGTTCTTC
- - 16 TRBJ1-6 TRBV10-3 CAIKGEISSYNSPLHF TGTGCCATCAAGGGGGAGATCAGCTCCTATAATTCACCCCTCCACTTT
TRBD2 - 15 TRBJ2-2 TRBV27 CASTPSAGATGELFF TGTGCCAGCACCCCCTCAGCGGGGGCCACCGGGGAGCTGTTTTTT
TRBD2 once 15 TRBJ2-1 TRBV7-6 CASSSGGRGNNEQFF TGTGCCAGCAGCTCGGGGGGACGGGGCAACAATGAGCAGTTCTTC
- - 16 TRBJ1-2 TRBV5-6 CASRPPGGGRVYGYTF TGTGCCAGCAGACCACCTGGGGGGGGAAGAGTATATGGCTACACCTTC
TRBD2 - 17 TRBJ2-1 TRBV4-3 CASSQDRSGSIYNEQFF TGCGCCAGCAGCCAAGATCGGAGCGGGAGCATCTACAATGAGCAGTTCTTC
- - 11 TRBJ2-1 TRBV2 CATQAVNEQFF TGTGCCACCCAAGCGGTCAATGAGCAGTTCTTC
- once 16 TRBJ2-3 TRBV5-1 CASSLVPQARADTQYF TGCGCCAGCAGCTTGGTTCCGCAGGCGAGGGCAGATACGCAGTATTTT
- - 12 TRBJ1-1 TRBV7-9 CASSNNINEAFF TGTGCCAGCAGCAATAACATAAACGAAGCTTTCTTT
- - 18 TRBJ2-2 TRBV11-2 CASSFLSRSGGDTGELFF TGTGCCAGCAGCTTTCTCTCGAGGAGCGGCGGTGACACCGGGGAGCTGTTTTTT
- - 14 TRBJ1-2 TRBV9 CASSFQEGRNGYTF TGTGCCAGCAGCTTCCAAGAGGGACGGAATGGCTACACCTTC
TRBD1 - 16 TRBJ2-1 TRBV10-3 CAISEYQDRGGNEQFF TGTGCCATCAGTGAATACCAGGACAGGGGGGGGAATGAGCAGTTCTTC
TRBD1 - 14 TRBJ1-2 TRBV4-1 CASSQDSGQYGYTF TGCGCCAGCAGCCAAGACTCGGGACAGTATGGCTACACCTTC
- - 13 TRBJ1-1 TRBV10-3 CAISEQGSTEAFF TGTGCCATCAGTGAGCAGGGGTCCACTGAAGCTTTCTTT
TRBD1 - 15 TRBJ1-1 TRBV7-8 CASSLGGTGNTEAFF TGTGCCAGCAGCTTAGGGGGGACAGGGAACACTGAAGCTTTCTTT
- medium-sized 13 TRBJ2-1 TRBV27 CASSLRGLSEQFF TGTGCCAGCAGTTTACGGGGCCTGAGTGAGCAGTTCTTC
- few 15 TRBJ1-5 TRBV7-9 CASSSSTGSNQPQHF TGTGCCAGCAGCTCTTCGACAGGTAGCAATCAGCCCCAGCATTTT
TRBD1 - 15 TRBJ1-2 TRBV19 CASNERDRKNYGYTF TGTGCCAGTAATGAACGGGACAGGAAAAACTATGGCTACACCTTC
TRBD1 - 16 TRBJ1-4 TRBV27 CASSLSLQGVGEKLFF TGTGCCAGCAGTCTTTCCTTACAGGGGGTAGGGGAAAAACTGTTTTTT
- - 13 TRBJ1-4 TRBV7-9 CASSLGAGEKLFF TGTGCCAGCAGCTTAGGAGCCGGGGAAAAACTGTTTTTT
- - 18 TRBJ1-2 TRBV13 CASSQVVRKQDVNYGYTF TGTGCCAGCAGCCAGGTGGTGCGAAAGCAAGACGTTAACTATGGCTACACCTTC
- - 13 TRBJ2-3 TRBV13 CASSSKSTDTQYF TGTGCCAGCAGCTCAAAAAGCACAGATACGCAGTATTTT
TRBD2 - 17 TRBJ2-1 TRBV4-3 CASSQAASGRRLDAQFF TGCGCCAGCAGCCAAGCGGCTAGCGGGAGAAGATTGGATGCGCAGTTCTTC
- - 15 TRBJ1-4 TRBV25-1 CASSEFGLSNEKLFF TGTGCCAGCAGTGAGTTCGGGCTTAGTAATGAAAAACTGTTTTTT
TRBD2 - 14 TRBJ2-1 TRBV29-1 CSVEASGSTYEQFF TGCAGCGTTGAAGCTAGCGGGAGTACCTATGAGCAGTTCTTC
- - 13 TRBJ2-7 TRBV14 CASSPTSAGEQYF TGTGCCAGCAGCCCCACCTCGGCCGGCGAGCAGTACTTC
TRBD1 once 16 TRBJ1-1 TRBV7-8 CASSLDRTGVNTEAFF TGTGCCAGCAGCTTAGATCGGACAGGGGTCAACACTGAAGCTTTCTTT
TRBD2 - 15 TRBJ2-5 TRBV12-5 CASAPGLAGKETQYF TGTGCTAGTGCCCCGGGACTAGCGGGTAAAGAGACCCAGTACTTC
TRBD1 - 16 TRBJ1-2 TRBV7-9 CASSLEAVPGQYGYTF TGTGCCAGCAGCTTAGAGGCCGTTCCGGGACAGTATGGCTACACCTTC
TRBD1 few 15 TRBJ1-2 TRBV2 CASKLQGAYNYGYTF TGTGCCAGCAAGCTACAGGGGGCATATAACTATGGCTACACCTTC
- - 15 TRBJ1-2 TRBV6-5 CASSRGRGAKNGYTF TGTGCCAGCAGTCGGGGGAGGGGCGCGAAAAATGGCTACACCTTC